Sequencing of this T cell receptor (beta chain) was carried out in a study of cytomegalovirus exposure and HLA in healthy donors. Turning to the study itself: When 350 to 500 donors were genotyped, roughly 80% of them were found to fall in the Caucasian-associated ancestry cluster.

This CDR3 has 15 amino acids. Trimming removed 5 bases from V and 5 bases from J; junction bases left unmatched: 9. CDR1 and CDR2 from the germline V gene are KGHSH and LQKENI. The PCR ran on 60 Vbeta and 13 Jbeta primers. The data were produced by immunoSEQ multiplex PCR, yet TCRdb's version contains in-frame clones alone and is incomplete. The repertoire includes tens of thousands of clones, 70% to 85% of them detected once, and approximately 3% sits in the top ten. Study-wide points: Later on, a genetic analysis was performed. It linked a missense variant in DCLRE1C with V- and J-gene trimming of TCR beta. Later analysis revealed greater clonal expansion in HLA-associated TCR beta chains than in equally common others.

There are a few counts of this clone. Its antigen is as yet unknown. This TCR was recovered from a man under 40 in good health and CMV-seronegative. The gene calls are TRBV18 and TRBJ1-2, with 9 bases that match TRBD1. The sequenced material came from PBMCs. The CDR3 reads CASSFGQGNEYGYTF. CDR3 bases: TGTGCCAGCTCATTCGGACAGGGGAATGAGTATGGCTACACCTTC.